These 5 T cell receptor beta chains were sequenced from one sample in a study of cytomegalovirus exposure and HLA in healthy donors. Both 60 Vbeta primers and 13 Jbeta primers went into the PCR. Sequenced by immunoSEQ multiplex PCR; TCRdb stores in-frame clones only, minus some. The sample holds about 160,000 clones, roughly 75% seen once. The sequenced sample consisted of PBMCs. The receptor source for this set is a female donor in good health and CMV-seronegative.

This clone was observed a handful of times. V usage is TRBV4-2 and J usage is TRBJ2-7, with 8 bases identical to TRBD2. Germline V gene data show CDR1 as LGHNA and CDR2 as YNFKEQ. The CDR3 spans 15 residues. J gave up 5 bases and V 4 bases, and 10 bases lay outside the gene matches. CDR3 protein: CASSLSGGGADEQYF. The CDR3 DNA follows: TGTGCCAGCAGCCTAAGCGGGGGAGGAGCGGACGAGCAGTACTTC.

V and J are TRBV2 and TRBJ1-4, with 8 bases that match TRBD1. Losses at the gene ends were 5 bases for V and 1 base for J; bases not matched to a gene: 3. The length of the CDR3 is 15 residues. Germline V CDR1 and CDR2: SNHLY, FYNNEI. For the CDR3, the DNA is TGTGCCAGCAGTACGACAGGGGAAACTAATGAAAAACTGTTTTTT. It translates to CASSTTGETNEKLFF.

This chain connects TRBV28 to TRBJ1-1; 7 bases map to TRBD1. This CDR3 is built from 15 residues. Losses at the gene ends were 5 bases for V and 5 bases for J; bases not matched to a gene: 11. Germline loops: CDR1 MDHEN, CDR2 SYDVKM. CDR3 region: CASSPMKGARTEAFF. In nucleotides, the CDR3 is TGTGCCAGCAGTCCAATGAAGGGGGCGAGGACTGAAGCTTTCTTT.

This sequence joins TRBV30 and TRBJ2-3; 8 nucleotides line up with TRBD1. The germline V gene encodes CDR1 GTSNPN and CDR2 SVGIG (reference sequence). The CDR3 loop spans 13 amino acids. Germline trimming cut 4 bases from V and 3 bases from J; bases unmatched to any gene: 3. CDR3 sequence: CAWMGQATDTQYF. The CDR3 nucleotides read TGTGCCTGGATGGGACAGGCGACAGATACGCAGTATTTT.

V gene TRBV29-1 combines with J gene TRBJ2-7; 10 positions match TRBD1. V was pared by 6 bases and J by 4 bases, with 3 bases of the junction left unmatched. Germline V CDR1 and CDR2: SQVTM, ANQGSEA. CDR3 length: 12 residues. CDR3 sequence (DNA): TGCAGCGTCAGGGGACAGGGGTACGAGCAGTACTTC. Translated: CSVRGQGYEQYF.